This T cell receptor beta chain was documented in a study of cytomegalovirus exposure and HLA in healthy donors. Study background: The same platform was used for the 120 validation repertoires and the approximately 670 first-cohort repertoires, a later analysis reported.

This clone has just one count. Its antigen is unidentified. The length of the CDR3 is 12 residues. Deletions cut 8 bases from V and 4 bases from J, with 8 bases between. Germline CDR1 is SGHTA and CDR2 is FQGTGA. Overall study results and limits: The listing of roughly 160 TCR beta chains classed them as cytomegalovirus-associated. Many donors shared some public TCRs, even though most TCR sequences were rare.

The data were produced by immunoSEQ multiplex PCR, yet TCRdb's version contains in-frame clones alone and is incomplete. The table has 120,000 or so clones, more than 70% seen once; the top ten hold approximately 1.5%. The chain recombines TRBV7-3 with TRBJ2-2; the D gene is possibly TRBD2 (6 bases). The clonotype was recovered from a man younger than 40 in good health and CMV-seronegative. Sequencing was done on a sample of PBMCs. The CDR3 DNA reads as TGTGCCAGCGCGGAGGGCACCGGGGAGCTGTTTTTT. Protein sequence: CASAEGTGELFF.